Reported below is one T cell receptor (beta chain). Its target antigen remains unknown. Base qualities are not recorded, but no much larger clone differs from it by a single base. The CDR3 numbers 13 residues from cysteine through phenylalanine. Only the CDR3 part of the read is kept: 39 bases, read in frame from the first base. CDR1 and CDR2 were assigned from the germline V gene as SGHTA and FQGNSA. Trimming costs V 2 bases and J 7 bases, and their ends lie 8 bases apart. Genomic DNA was isolated with the QIAamp DNA kit from frozen aliquots of single-cell suspensions that had not been sorted. Tumour samples were surgically resected non-small cell lung cancer tissue. Tissues arrived within 2 hours of resection and were immediately processed into single-cell suspensions. Tissue was mechanically dissociated and enzymatically digested with DNase I, collagenase I and hyaluronidase for roughly 30 minutes at 37 °C, then filtered and RBC-lysed.

This sample is part of a study of immune cell composition in non-small cell lung cancer (dated by TCRdb to the late 2010s). Context from the whole study: Histologic subtype, mostly lung adenocarcinoma or squamous cell carcinoma, was determined with H&E together with p63, CK5, Napsin A and TTF-1 immunohistochemistry. TCR-beta sequencing (Adaptive Biotechnologies) was performed on some 37 paired NSCLC tumour and non-adjacent lung specimens plus 26 tumour-only specimens. Supplementary cohort #1, ten to eleven lung adenocarcinoma cases, had paired tumour/lung TCR-beta sequencing and TIL populations generated to assess tumour reactivity. A few tumour specimens with TCR-beta data were of rare histological subtypes and were excluded from the subtype comparisons.

A two-step multiplex PCR amplified TCR-beta CDR3 regions from genomic DNA, and the second step of the PCR added Illumina-compatible adaptors. As a commercial immunoSEQ service, TCR-beta immunosequencing was carried out on an Illumina platform. The published analysis was carried out like this. Repertoires were summarised by productive clonality and by Top 10 Clones, defined as the percentage of T-cell templates derived from the ten most frequent sequences. Values of productive clonality ranged from 0 to 1, with a monoclonal population indicated by a value of 1. Using log10 scatter plots, tumour-associated clones were identified as sequences that made up at least 0.1% of tumour T-cell templates yet were absent from the matched non-adjacent lung. Student's t-tests were used for two-group comparisons, ANOVA was used for stages, and linear regression was used for relationships, with analyses conducted in GraphPad Prism7 and R. TCRdb limited this immuneACCESS table to in-frame rearrangements with V and J called. A share of clones is missing; checked studies link under half to unresolved V genes, and the rest is unexplained. Clone size and V and J calls were adopted from that table, with D and trimming inferred from the DNA. This sample gives roughly 14,000 clones in total; approximately 69% of them show up just once. The top ten constitute around 6.9% of the sample.

Overall results and qualifications from the work: Nearly half of NSCLC cases had tumour-associated clones >0.5%, found in 33% of adenocarcinomas compared with around 75% of squamous carcinomas. No significant correlation was found between smoking pack-years and tumour TCR-beta clonality. Compared with lung adenocarcinoma tumours, lung squamous cell carcinoma showed significantly higher Top 10 clone scores and productive clonality. Only 10 cases were included in the reactivity cohort, and sequence sharing between tumour-reactive clones and the dominant in vivo tumour-associated clones was not shown. Across 10 adenocarcinoma cases, the maximal tumour-associated clone frequency showed a strong correlation with TIL tumour reactivity, but overall clonality showed no such correlation.

The chain links TRBV7-2 with TRBJ1-4, and perhaps TRBD1 as D gene, on 6 matching bases. The TCR sequence derives from a human donor with non-small cell lung cancer. The material sequenced was lung tumor tissue. The CDR3 region reads CASSLTGSEKLFF. The sequenced DNA is TGTGCCAGCAGCTTAACAGGGTCTGAAAAACTGTTTTTT. Where the CDR3 stops, the reference TRBV7-2 and TRBJ1-4 genes take over; the full variable domain is GAGVSQSPSNKVTEKGKDVELRCDPISGHTALYWYRQSLGQGLEFLIYFQGNSAPDKSGLPSDRFSAERTGGSVSTLTIQRTQQEDSAVYLCASSLTGSEKLFFGSGTQLSVL.